Listed below are T cell receptor beta chains from one sample, sequenced in a study of T-cell memory formation after mild COVID-19. TCRdb fed the 5' RACE reads into MiXCR, producing one record per CDR3 protein. The sample includes approximately 300,000 distinct CDR3 sequences, approximately 15% of them seen just once. The sequencing input was PBMCs or a T cell subset sorted from them (not recorded which). These receptors all stem from a man aged 18 to 30 who had mild COVID-19 (a few samples of this study predate the infection). Cell type and time point are not known. Both conserved end residues are part of each CDR3. The order of the fields is clone size, V gene, J gene, D gene, CDR3 protein, CDR3 DNA. A D gene is named only where the DNA matches it firmly. The size entry is marked missing in some rows and otherwise reads once, few, many or a size class.

clone_size: few; v_call: TRBV3-1; j_call: TRBJ2-3; d_call: .; cdr3_aa: CASSQEVLGAGDTQYF; cdr3_nt: TGTGCCAGCAGCCAAGAAGTTTTGGGGGCTGGAGATACGCAGTATTTT
clone_size: .; v_call: TRBV11-2; j_call: TRBJ1-1; d_call: TRBD1; cdr3_aa: CASSSWAGGSTEAFF; cdr3_nt: TGTGCCAGCAGCTCCTGGGCAGGGGGCTCCACTGAAGCTTTCTTT
clone_size: many; v_call: TRBV4-2; j_call: TRBJ1-1; d_call: .; cdr3_aa: CASSHQPVGIMNTEAFF; cdr3_nt: TGTGCCAGCAGCCACCAACCTGTGGGAATTATGAACACTGAAGCTTTCTTT
clone_size: .; v_call: TRBV20-1; j_call: TRBJ2-7; d_call: TRBD1; cdr3_aa: CSARDRGRYEQYF; cdr3_nt: TGCAGTGCTAGGGACAGGGGACGGTACGAGCAGTACTTC
clone_size: few; v_call: TRBV4-3; j_call: TRBJ1-6; d_call: TRBD1; cdr3_aa: CASSLHRTGKSPLHF; cdr3_nt: TGCGCCAGCAGCCTGCACCGGACAGGGAAATCACCCCTCCACTTT
clone_size: few; v_call: TRBV19; j_call: TRBJ2-7; d_call: TRBD1; cdr3_aa: CASSTYRQGYEQYF; cdr3_nt: TGTGCCAGTAGTACCTACAGACAGGGCTACGAGCAGTACTTC
clone_size: .; v_call: TRBV4-1; j_call: TRBJ2-3; d_call: TRBD2; cdr3_aa: CASSQDGGGAIDTQYF; cdr3_nt: TGCGCCAGCAGCCAAGATGGCGGGGGGGCCATAGATACGCAGTATTTT
clone_size: many; v_call: TRBV4-1; j_call: TRBJ2-7; d_call: .; cdr3_aa: CASSAPGQTYEQYF; cdr3_nt: TGCGCCAGCAGTGCCCCCGGACAGACCTACGAGCAGTACTTC
clone_size: .; v_call: TRBV5-1; j_call: TRBJ1-1; d_call: .; cdr3_aa: CASSLGGWYSSEAFF; cdr3_nt: TGCGCCAGCTCCTTGGGTGGTTGGTACTCATCTGAAGCTTTCTTT
clone_size: many; v_call: TRBV6-4; j_call: TRBJ1-5; d_call: TRBD1; cdr3_aa: CASSEGQRCNQPQHF; cdr3_nt: TGTGCCAGCAGTGAGGGACAGAGATGTAATCAGCCCCAGCATTTT
clone_size: few; v_call: TRBV11-2; j_call: TRBJ2-3; d_call: .; cdr3_aa: CASSLGGGIRNTDTQYF; cdr3_nt: TGTGCCAGCAGCTTAGGTGGAGGGATACGTAACACAGATACGCAGTATTTT
clone_size: .; v_call: TRBV9; j_call: TRBJ1-1; d_call: .; cdr3_aa: CASSVEGWGTEAFF; cdr3_nt: TGTGCCAGCAGCGTAGAGGGGTGGGGCACTGAAGCTTTCTTT
clone_size: few; v_call: TRBV5-1; j_call: TRBJ2-1; d_call: .; cdr3_aa: CASSRERINEQFF; cdr3_nt: TGCGCCAGCAGCCGTGAGCGAATTAATGAGCAGTTCTTC
clone_size: .; v_call: TRBV7-9; j_call: TRBJ1-2; d_call: .; cdr3_aa: CASSRGGGGGDGYTF; cdr3_nt: TGTGCCAGCAGCCGAGGTGGCGGGGGAGGAGATGGCTACACCTTC
clone_size: .; v_call: TRBV12-3/TRBV12-4; j_call: TRBJ2-2; d_call: TRBD2; cdr3_aa: CASSSRTSGGLRIGGELFF; cdr3_nt: TGTGCCAGCAGTTCCAGGACTAGCGGGGGCCTTCGGATTGGCGGGGAGCTGTTTTTT
clone_size: many; v_call: TRBV7-2; j_call: TRBJ2-3; d_call: .; cdr3_aa: CASSPTSLDTQYF; cdr3_nt: TGTGCCAGCAGCCCGACTAGTCTTGATACGCAGTATTTT
clone_size: .; v_call: TRBV20-1; j_call: TRBJ2-7; d_call: .; cdr3_aa: CSARDPTAYEQYF; cdr3_nt: TGCAGTGCTAGGGACCCCACAGCCTACGAGCAGTACTTC
clone_size: .; v_call: TRBV7-8; j_call: TRBJ2-7; d_call: TRBD2; cdr3_aa: CASSLELAGLHEQYF; cdr3_nt: TGTGCCAGCAGCTTAGAACTAGCGGGGTTACACGAGCAGTACTTC
clone_size: .; v_call: TRBV5-1; j_call: TRBJ1-1; d_call: TRBD1; cdr3_aa: CASSLRQGRTEVFF; cdr3_nt: TGCGCCAGCAGCCTCCGACAGGGGCGAACTGAAGTTTTCTTT
clone_size: .; v_call: TRBV5-1; j_call: TRBJ1-1; d_call: .; cdr3_aa: CASSFNPENTEAFF; cdr3_nt: TGCGCCAGCAGCTTCAACCCGGAGAACACTGAAGCTTTCTTT
clone_size: many; v_call: TRBV5-1; j_call: TRBJ2-7; d_call: TRBD1; cdr3_aa: CASRSPGTVNDEQYF; cdr3_nt: TGCGCCAGCAGAAGTCCCGGGACAGTAAACGACGAGCAGTACTTC
clone_size: few; v_call: TRBV7-9; j_call: TRBJ2-7; d_call: .; cdr3_aa: CASSLGPDSPGEQYF; cdr3_nt: TGTGCCAGCAGCTTAGGCCCGGACAGCCCGGGGGAGCAGTACTTC
clone_size: .; v_call: TRBV7-2; j_call: TRBJ1-2; d_call: .; cdr3_aa: CASTPLLYGYTF; cdr3_nt: TGTGCCAGCACCCCTTTGCTCTATGGCTACACCTTC
clone_size: .; v_call: TRBV20-1; j_call: TRBJ2-3; d_call: .; cdr3_aa: CSAKWVGADTQYF; cdr3_nt: TGCAGTGCTAAATGGGTGGGGGCGGATACGCAGTATTTT
clone_size: .; v_call: TRBV12-3/TRBV12-4; j_call: TRBJ1-5; d_call: TRBD1; cdr3_aa: CASSRGTGGGQPQHF; cdr3_nt: TGTGCCAGCAGTCGGGGGACAGGGGGCGGTCAGCCCCAGCATTTT
clone_size: .; v_call: TRBV20-1; j_call: TRBJ2-1; d_call: .; cdr3_aa: CSARVDTYNEQFF; cdr3_nt: TGCAGTGCTAGAGTTGACACCTACAATGAGCAGTTCTTC
clone_size: many; v_call: TRBV11-2; j_call: TRBJ2-1; d_call: TRBD1; cdr3_aa: CASSLGWTGINEQFF; cdr3_nt: TGTGCCAGCAGCTTAGGGTGGACAGGTATCAATGAGCAGTTCTTC